One sample yielded the 15 T cell receptor beta chains listed below, sequenced in a study of shared clonotypes between healthy human individuals. Sequenced by immunoSEQ multiplex PCR; TCRdb stores in-frame clones only, minus some. There are some 100,000 clones in the sample; 68% occur only once, and about 23% lies in the top ten. Sequenced material: memory CD8+ T cells sorted from blood. Sample subset: CD45RO+ cells pooled with CCR7-negative TemRA cells. These receptors all stem from a woman between 25 and 40 years old in good health.

The chain employs TRBV27 and TRBJ2-3; possible D gene TRBD2, 6 bases. The V end was cut by 1 base, the J end by 5 bases, with 16 bases between. This CDR3 has 16 residues. Germline V lookup: CDR1 MNHEY, CDR2 SMNVEV (reference sequence). The CDR3: CASSLYAGLTQDTQYF. The CDR3 DNA sequence: TGTGCCAGCAGTTTATACGCGGGATTGACACAAGATACGCAGTATTTT.

The J gene is TRBJ2-7, the V gene TRBV6-1; possible D gene TRBD1, 6 bases. CDR1 is MNHNS, CDR2 SASEGT, per germline. This CDR3 is built from 14 residues. V shed 4 bases and J shed 1 base, with 11 bases lying between them. The CDR3 spells CASSARTESYEQYF. The CDR3 DNA follows: TGTGCCAGCAGTGCCCGGACAGAGTCCTACGAGCAGTACTTC.

This chain joins TRBV7-6 and TRBJ1-2; tentatively, D is TRBD1 (6 bases). Germline V gene sequence: CDR1 SGHVS, CDR2 FNYEAQ. V lost 4 bases to trimming and J lost 3 bases, with 9 bases between them. The CDR3 totals 13 residues. Here the CDR3 reads CASSSTGYYGYTF. The CDR3 DNA sequence: TGTGCCAGCAGCTCGACAGGCTACTATGGCTACACCTTC.

V and J are TRBV25-1 and TRBJ2-7; 11 nucleotides line up with TRBD1. Losses at the gene ends were 3 bases for V and 2 bases for J; bases not matched to a gene: 3. Germline CDR1 MGHDK, CDR2 SYGVNS. The CDR3 is 15 amino acids. The CDR3 sequence is CASSEMGQGAYEQYF. The CDR3 DNA reads as TGTGCCAGCAGTGAGATGGGACAGGGGGCCTACGAGCAGTACTTC.

J is TRBJ2-3 and V is TRBV5-4, with TRBD2 matching 12 bases. V shed 0 bases, J shed 1 base, and the junction held 3 bases outside the gene matches. The length of the CDR3 is 17 residues. The germline CDR1 and CDR2 sequences are SGHNT and YYREEE (reference sequence). This CDR3 reads CASSLGLAGARTDTQYF. CDR3 nucleotide sequence: TGTGCCAGCAGCTTGGGACTAGCGGGAGCCCGCACAGATACGCAGTATTTT.

This chain joins TRBV15 and TRBJ2-5; no firm D call. V lost 0 bases and J 8 bases, leaving 13 bases between the germline ends. CDR3 length equals 14 residues. Germline values: CDR1 LNHNV, CDR2 YYDKDF (reference sequence). This chain's CDR3 is CATSRDRATSTQYF. In nucleotides, the CDR3 is TGTGCCACCAGCAGAGACCGGGCCACCAGCACCCAGTACTTC.

The chain has TRBV11-3 and TRBJ1-2; D is ambiguous. Germline V gives CDR1 SGHNT, CDR2 YENEEA. The CDR3 contains 16 residues. V lost 3 bases and J 11 bases, leaving 25 bases between the germline ends. Written as DNA, the CDR3 is TGTGCCAGCAGCTTCGGACGGACCTCCCAACGAAGCTATTACACCTTC. The encoded protein is CASSFGRTSQRSYYTF.

The chain has TRBV5-1 and TRBJ2-2; D call uncertain. The CDR3 extends over 16 amino acids. Germline V gene sequence: CDR1 SGHRS, CDR2 YFSETQ. Between the trimmed V and J ends, which lost 1 base and 2 bases, there was a span of 12 bases. The CDR3 sequence: CASSLFPQINTGELFF. The CDR3 bases are TGCGCCAGCAGCTTGTTCCCCCAAATCAACACCGGGGAGCTGTTTTTT.

This clone was detected many times. Written as DNA, the CDR3 is TGTGCCAGTAGTGCGGTCACAACAGGGGAGCGCACCATATATTTT. Translating gives CASSAVTTGERTIYF. The chain joins TRBV19 to TRBJ1-3; 7 bases agree with TRBD1. The junction had 13 bases not matched to a gene; V was cut back by 5 bases and J by 9 bases. The CDR3 runs to 15 residues. Germline lookup yields CDR1 LNHDA and CDR2 SQIVND (reference sequence).

The V and J genes are TRBV5-4 and TRBJ2-2; D gene uncertain. Germline CDR1 SGHNT, CDR2 YYREEE (reference sequence). The ends were cut back, 2 bases at V and 6 bases at J, with 11 bases in the middle. This CDR3 is 14 amino acids long. CDR3 sequence (DNA): TGTGCCAGCAGCTTTGAATCAGAGGCCGGGGAGCTGTTTTTT. Its protein is CASSFESEAGELFF.

The chain has TRBV6-4 and TRBJ1-6; 8 bases align to TRBD1. Looked up from germline, CDR1 is MRHNA and CDR2 is SNTAGT. The CDR3 is made up of 15 amino acids. V lost 5 bases and J lost 7; bases outside the gene matches: 7. CDR3 region: CASSSTQGGNSPLHF. The CDR3 DNA reads as TGTGCCAGCAGTTCAACACAGGGGGGCAATTCACCCCTCCACTTT.

This clone was seen at least ten times. The CDR3 is CASSFIAGAGTGELFF. CDR3 nucleotide sequence: TGTGCCAGCAGTTTTATAGCGGGAGCGGGCACCGGGGAGCTGTTTTTT. The chain links TRBV9 to TRBJ2-2, with 9 bases aligning to TRBD2. J lost 4 bases, V lost 5 bases, and 9 bases had no gene match. The length of the CDR3 is 16 residues. Germline V gene lookup returns CDR1 SGDLS and CDR2 YYNGEE.

This clone was seen just once. With only one base between it and a far larger clone, this is likely a read error. This CDR3 is CASSDSAGVTDTQYF. The DNA of the CDR3 is TGTGCCAGCAGTGACTCGGCGGGAGTCACAGATACGCAGTATTTT. V usage is TRBV6-4 and J usage is TRBJ2-3; 7 bases match TRBD2. CDR3 length: 15 residues. After removal of 0 bases from V and 2 bases from J, the junction contained 2 bases not matched to a gene. The germline V gene has CDR1 MRHNA and CDR2 SNTAGT.

This clone appeared a few times. The CDR3 bases are TGTGCCAGCAGTGAAATGGACAGGGGGCGCGCCGGGGAGCTGTTTTTT. This sequence encodes CASSEMDRGRAGELFF. The V and J genes are TRBV2 and TRBJ2-2; 11 nucleotides align to TRBD1. This CDR3 spans 16 amino acids. Trimming cost V 2 bases and J 6 bases; bases outside gene matches: 5. Germline V gives CDR1 SNHLY, CDR2 FYNNEI.

This rearrangement joins TRBV19 to TRBJ2-7; D not resolved. CDR1 is LNHDA, CDR2 SQIVND, per germline (reference sequence). V gave up 0 bases and J gave up 4 bases, with 7 bases separating them. The CDR3 is 13 residues long. CDR3 nucleotide sequence: TGTGCCAGTAGTATAGACATAAGGTACGAGCAGTACTTC. Translating it yields CASSIDIRYEQYF.